These 15 T cell receptor beta chains were sequenced from one sample in a study of T cells after yellow fever vaccination. In TCRdb, the 5' RACE reads were re-called with MiXCR into one record per CDR3 protein. The sample records 200,000 to 300,000 distinct CDR3 sequences, around 6.7% being singletons. The sample was CD4+ T cells sorted from PBMCs, taken on the day of the yellow fever booster vaccination. The receptors shown here come from a man younger than 45 who received the YFV17D yellow fever vaccine.

This clonotype appeared once. This chain uses TRBV27 with TRBJ1-1; 7 nucleotides match TRBD1. The CDR3 spans 15 residues. V gave up 5 bases and J gave up 0 bases; unmatched junction bases: 6. CDR1 is MNHEY and CDR2 is SMNVEV in the germline V gene (reference sequence). This chain's CDR3 is CASSVRDRMNTEAFF. Here the CDR3 DNA reads TGTGCCAGCAGTGTCCGGGACAGAATGAACACTGAAGCTTTCTTT.

The chain is built from TRBV12-3 or TRBV12-4 and TRBJ2-7, with TRBD2 matching over 9 bases. V dropped 3 bases and J dropped 6; count of bases not matched to a gene: 6. This CDR3 has 14 residues. The CDR3 region is CASSLRLAAGEQYF. DNA for the CDR3: TGTGCCAGCAGTTTGCGACTAGCGGCGGGCGAGCAGTACTTC.

V gene TRBV7-9 combines with J gene TRBJ2-3, with D perhaps being TRBD1 or TRBD2 (5 bases each). This CDR3 is 16 amino acids long. Looked up from germline, CDR1 is SEHNR and CDR2 is FQNEAQ (reference sequence). The V end lost 4 bases, the J end lost 0 bases, and 14 bases lay between the germline ends. The CDR3 is CASSSPAEGSTDTQYF. In DNA form, the CDR3 reads TGTGCCAGCAGCTCACCTGCCGAGGGGAGCACAGATACGCAGTATTTT.

This clonotype was counted between two and nine times. The chain has TRBV7-2 and TRBJ1-5; D possibly corresponds to TRBD1 (6 bases). Looked up from germline, CDR1 is SGHTA and CDR2 is FQGNSA. CDR3 length: 17 residues. The V end was cut by 3 bases, the J end by 1 base, with 16 bases between. The CDR3 here is CASSFKGTGRSNQPQHF. The CDR3 nucleotides read TGTGCCAGCAGCTTTAAGGGTACAGGGAGGAGCAATCAGCCCCAGCATTTT.

This clonotype was found many times. The chain recombines TRBV20-1 with TRBJ1-5, with D tentatively TRBD1 (6 bases). CDR1 and CDR2 from the germline V gene are DFQATT and SNEGSKA (reference sequence). V gave up 3 bases and J gave up 7 bases, with 13 bases separating them. The CDR3 totals 13 residues. In nucleotides, the CDR3 is TGCAGTGCTAGGGGACACTGGAACCAGCCCCAGCATTTT. Its translation is CSARGHWNQPQHF.

The V gene is TRBV28, the J gene TRBJ2-2; TRBD1 agrees at 9 bases. Germline CDR1 reads MDHEN; CDR2 reads SYDVKM. V gave up 9 bases and J gave up 7 bases; unmatched junction bases: 6. CDR3 length equals 13 residues. The CDR3 DNA follows: TGTGCCAGTTACAGGGGGCGAGTCGGGGAGCTGTTTTTT. Its translation is CASYRGRVGELFF.

This clonotype was counted a few times. This rearrangement joins TRBV7-9 to TRBJ2-1, with D possibly being TRBD2 (6 bases). V gave up 4 bases and J gave up 9 bases, with 16 bases separating them. Germline values: CDR1 SEHNR, CDR2 FQNEAQ (reference sequence). The CDR3 is 14 amino acids. The DNA of the CDR3 is TGTGCCAGCAGCTCCCTGGCGGGGCGGAGTGAGCAGTTCTTC. It codes for CASSSLAGRSEQFF.

This clonotype was seen at least ten times. The rearrangement uses TRBV20-1 and TRBJ2-2; 7 bases agree with TRBD2. Germline V gene sequence: CDR1 DFQATT, CDR2 SNEGSKA (reference sequence). The CDR3 has 11 residues. V shed 4 bases, J shed 8 bases, and the junction held 1 base outside the gene matches. CDR3 coding DNA: TGCAGTGCTACGGGGGGAGGGGAGCTGTTTTTT. The encoded protein is CSATGGGELFF.

The V gene is TRBV5-1, the J gene TRBJ2-1; D may be TRBD1 or TRBD2 (6 bases each). Germline-derived CDR1 and CDR2 are SGHRS and YFSETQ. V shed 5 bases and J shed 6 bases, with 15 bases lying between them. The CDR3 extends over 14 amino acids. For the CDR3, the DNA is TGCGCCAGCAGTCCCCCCCGGGGGCGCAATGAGCAGTTCTTC. It specifies CASSPPRGRNEQFF.

This chain connects TRBV12-5 to TRBJ2-2; 8 bases line up with TRBD1. V gave up 9 bases and J gave up 5 bases; unmatched junction bases: 11. Germline CDR1 and CDR2: LGHNT and FRNRAP. The CDR3 is made up of 15 amino acids. The CDR3 loop reads CARGFGQGGTGELFF. DNA of the CDR3: TGTGCTAGGGGGTTTGGACAGGGTGGGACCGGGGAGCTGTTTTTT.

This clonotype has at least ten counts. In DNA, the CDR3 is TGTGCCATCAGTGAGCTGGTGACCGTCCCGGGCAATGAGCAGTTCTTC. Residues: CAISELVTVPGNEQFF. The chain uses TRBV10-3 and TRBJ2-1; D unresolved. Trimming took off 2 bases at V and 6 bases at J, with 17 bases between the two ends. CDR3 length: 16 amino acids. Germline V gives CDR1 ENHRY, CDR2 SYGVKD.

This clonotype was observed a handful of times. The chain couples TRBV9 to TRBJ2-2, with D maybe TRBD1 (5 bases). V shed 3 bases and J shed 5 bases, with 14 bases lying between them. This CDR3 has 15 amino acids. Germline CDR1 reads SGDLS; CDR2 reads YYNGEE. DNA for the CDR3: TGTGCCAGCAGCGCGGGTGGCAGGGTTACCGGGGAGCTGTTTTTT. Encoded protein: CASSAGGRVTGELFF.

This clonotype has just a few counts. This chain connects TRBV19 to TRBJ2-7, with D tentatively TRBD1 or TRBD2 (5 bases each). V was shortened by 10 bases and J by 0 bases, with 19 bases between the two germline ends. From germline, CDR1 is LNHDA and CDR2 SQIVND (reference sequence). This CDR3 has 15 amino acids. CDR3 sequence reads: CATRDAGFSSYEQYF. Written as DNA, the CDR3 is TGTGCCACTAGGGACGCCGGCTTTAGCTCCTACGAGCAGTACTTC.

This clonotype has ten or more counts. The chain uses TRBV7-9 and TRBJ2-3; 11 bases fit TRBD2. The CDR3 has 16 amino acids. V shed 4 bases, J shed 3 bases, and the junction held 6 bases outside the gene matches. Germline CDR1 and CDR2: SEHNR and FQNEAQ (reference sequence). The CDR3 DNA is TGTGCCAGCAGCTGGCGGACTAGCGGGTCGACAGATACGCAGTATTTT. Amino acid sequence: CASSWRTSGSTDTQYF.

In its sample, this clonotype was seen many times. The chain recombines TRBV29-1 with TRBJ1-5; D ambiguous. This CDR3 comprises 13 residues. V dropped 1 base and J dropped 4 bases, with 8 bases sitting between them. Germline CDR1 reads SQVTM; CDR2 reads ANQGSEA. The CDR3 reads CSVEVGLNQPQHF. The CDR3 coding sequence is TGCAGCGTTGAAGTAGGCCTTAATCAGCCCCAGCATTTT. The whole variable domain, remainder taken from reference TRBV29-1 and TRBJ1-5, is SAVISQKPSRDICQRGTSLTIQCQVDSQVTMMFWYRQQPGQSLTLIATANQGSEATYESGFVIDKFPISRPNLTFSTLTVSNMSPEDSSIYLCSVEVGLNQPQHFGDGTRLSIL.